Sequencing of this TCR beta chain was carried out in a study of T cells in Graves' hyperthyroidism and ophthalmopathy. Amplified TCR beta CDR3 regions derived from RNA transcripts. A set of HTBI primers served as the primers for a first-round RT-PCR of the TCR CDR3. One entry per CDR3 protein, called by TCRdb with MiXCR from the multiplex PCR reads. The table lists about 350,000 distinct CDR3 sequences, roughly 18% of them singletons. Germline V gene sequence: CDR1 MGHDK, CDR2 SYGVNS. Trimming took off 2 bases at V and 4 bases at J, with 9 bases between the two ends. The CDR3 runs to 13 residues. This clonotype was sampled from a woman in her forties with Graves' ophthalmopathy. This sequence joins TRBV25-1 and TRBJ2-7; D uncertain. Sequenced input: blood. The chain's CDR3 is CASSEPWLYEQYF. CDR3 in DNA: TGTGCCAGCAGTGAACCGTGGCTTTACGAGCAGTACTTC.